What follows are 5 T cell receptor beta chains derived from one specimen sequenced in a study of blood T cells in healthy people across ages. Primers used in a second PCR of about 6 to 11 cycles were a sample-barcoded 5' primer and a J-beta primer mix. From the 5' RACE reads, TCRdb called clonotypes with MiXCR, one entry per CDR3 protein. The sample yields about 800,000 distinct CDR3 sequences, more than 20% seen once. This sample was shared with a second study, whose subject was T cells of mothers and their children.

The sequenced sample consisted of blood. These receptors all come from a boy aged 5 to 17 in good health.

This clonotype was counted only a few times. The V gene is TRBV7-2, the J gene TRBJ2-4, with TRBD2 as a possible D gene (5 bases). The CDR3 runs 15 residues. Germline V CDR1 and CDR2: SGHTA, FQGNSA. The V end lost 1 base, the J end lost 3 bases, and 10 bases lay between the germline ends. The chain's CDR3 is CASSLGGQRKNIQYF. Here the CDR3 DNA reads TGTGCCAGCAGCTTAGGAGGGCAGCGCAAAAACATTCAGTACTTC.

The V and J genes are TRBV9 and TRBJ1-1, with D possibly TRBD1 on 6 matching bases. The V and J ends lost 0 bases and 6 bases respectively, with 9 bases between them. The CDR3 consists of 13 residues. Germline assignment: CDR1 SGDLS and CDR2 YYNGEE. The DNA for the CDR3 is TGTGCCAGCAGCGTAGGGGGGGCTCCTGAAGCTTTCTTT. As protein: CASSVGGAPEAFF.

This clonotype was found a few times. This chain joins TRBV4-3 and TRBJ1-6; perhaps TRBD1 as D (5 bases). Germline values: CDR1 LGHNA, CDR2 YSLEER. Trimming removed 0 bases at V and 7 bases at J, with 10 bases between. The CDR3 spans 15 residues. The CDR3 region is CASSQEYRGNSPLHF. The DNA for the CDR3 is TGCGCCAGCAGCCAAGAATATAGGGGAAATTCACCCCTCCACTTT.

The J gene is TRBJ2-5, the V gene TRBV7-8; 9 bases line up with TRBD2. The end of the DNA fits TRBJ2-1 better, so the J call may be wrong. CDR1 SGHVS and CDR2 FQNEAQ come from the germline V gene. The CDR3 is made up of 16 amino acids. CDR3 region: CASSLATSGAYNEQFF. As DNA, the CDR3 is TGTGCCAGCAGCTTAGCGACTAGCGGAGCCTACAATGAGCAGTTCTTC.

The V call is TRBV6-5, the J call TRBJ2-1; 10 nucleotides line up with TRBD1. The ends lost 5 bases at V and 6 bases at J; junction bases unmatched: 10. Germline CDR1 reads MNHEY; CDR2 reads SVGAGI. The CDR3 loop spans 16 amino acids. CDR3: CASSPSGQGHVNEQFF. In DNA form, the CDR3 reads TGTGCCAGCAGTCCCTCGGGACAGGGGCATGTCAATGAGCAGTTCTTC.